These 7 T cell receptor beta chains were sequenced from one sample in a study of T cell repertoires in cytomegalovirus infection (dated by TCRdb to between 2017 and 2020). The sequencer listed for this sample is Illumina HiSeq 1500. TCRdb reprocessing: public reads trimmed at Q25 with fastp, clones called with MiXCR, in-frame beta chains kept. Entries that share a CDR3 protein sequence are merged under the most common genes and DNA. The sample has 510,000 or so distinct CDR3 sequences on record, around 27% of them singletons. The ten biggest clones cover roughly an eighth of the sample. Specimen: PBMCs. All receptors come from a human donor in good health (CMV status not recorded). Some clones in this sample may be carry-over from other donors' samples.

The chain is built from TRBV19 and TRBJ1-1; D ambiguous. Germline CDR1 and CDR2: LNHDA and SQIVND (reference sequence). V was clipped by 3 bases and J by 2 bases, with 10 bases between them. The CDR3 runs to 14 residues. The CDR3 loop is CASSIIGDNTEAFF. In DNA, the CDR3 is TGTGCCAGTAGTATCATAGGTGACAACACTGAAGCTTTCTTT.

This clonotype was seen a handful of times. This rearrangement joins TRBV4-1 to TRBJ2-3, with 11 nucleotides matching TRBD2. With V trimmed by 0 bases and J by 4 bases, 12 bases remained unmatched. This CDR3 spans 19 amino acids. From germline, CDR1 is MGHRA and CDR2 YSYEKL. Here the CDR3 reads CASSQDFAPLAGVADTQYF. The CDR3 DNA reads as TGCGCCAGCAGCCAAGATTTTGCACCACTAGCGGGAGTCGCAGATACGCAGTATTTT.

The J gene is TRBJ2-1, the V gene TRBV7-2; D is ambiguous. CDR3 length: 14 residues. Trimming shortened V by 1 base and J by 9 bases, and 13 bases separated the two germline ends. Germline V gene sequence: CDR1 SGHTA, CDR2 FQGNSA. The CDR3 nucleotides read TGTGCCAGCAGCTTAGACCGGCTAAGTGGTGAGCAGTTCTTC. It encodes CASSLDRLSGEQFF.

Of note for this clonotype: With a much larger clone just one base away, this may be a read error. The genes are TRBV12-3 or TRBV12-4 and TRBJ1-2, with D possibly matching TRBD1 (5 bases). Trimming took off 8 bases at V and 6 bases at J, with 22 bases between the two ends. This CDR3 is built from 15 residues. CDR3 bases: TGTGCCAGCCGCCCTAAGCGACAGAGTTTGGATGGCTACACCTTC. Residues: CASRPKRQSLDGYTF.

This clonotype was counted between two and nine times. This chain links TRBV2 with TRBJ2-3; 9 bases line up with TRBD2. CDR1 SNHLY and CDR2 FYNNEI come from the germline V gene. This CDR3 contains 16 residues. J gave up 7 bases and V 1 base, and 9 bases lay outside the gene matches. The CDR3 coding sequence is TGTGCCAGCAGTGAAGGCAAGCGGGGGGCCATATATACGCAGTATTTT. It translates to CASSEGKRGAIYTQYF.

The J gene is TRBJ2-2, the V gene TRBV20-1; the D gene could be TRBD1 or TRBD2 (5 bases each). Trimming removed 6 bases at V and 1 base at J, with 15 bases between. Germline CDR1 and CDR2: DFQATT and SNEGSKA (reference sequence). The CDR3 has 15 residues. CDR3 in amino acids: CSAVGEELNTGELFF. The CDR3 coding sequence is TGCAGTGCCGTGGGGGAAGAGCTGAACACCGGGGAGCTGTTTTTT.

The V call is TRBV5-8, the J call TRBJ2-3, with 14 positions matching TRBD2. The CDR3 runs 17 residues. J was trimmed by 6 bases and V by 1 base; bases with no gene match: 7. Looked up from germline, CDR1 is SGHTS and CDR2 is YDEGEE. The CDR3 coding sequence is TGTGCCAGCAGCTTGTACCGACTAGCGGGAGGGGCGGATACGCAGTATTTT. Translating gives CASSLYRLAGGADTQYF.